This passage covers 23 T cell receptor beta chains from one sample sequenced in a study of blood T cell repertoires in COVID-19. The repertoire was sequenced with immunoSEQ multiplex PCR; TCRdb's copy has only in-frame clones and lacks some. The sample includes hundreds of thousands of clones, roughly four fifths seen only once; the top ten take approximately 1.9%. The sample taken for sequencing was peripheral blood. The receptors stem from a woman over 75 with acute or convalescent COVID-19.

This clone was recorded once. CDR3 protein: CASSFWNTEAFF. The CDR3 bases are TGTGCCAGCAGTTTCTGGAACACTGAAGCTTTCTTT. V and J are TRBV6-9 and TRBJ1-1; D remains unclear. Trimming removed 4 bases at V and 1 base at J, with 4 bases between. This CDR3 region has 12 residues. Looked up from germline, CDR1 is MNHGY and CDR2 is SVAAGI.

The chain uses TRBV2 and TRBJ1-5, with TRBD1 matching over 9 bases. Per the germline V gene, CDR1 is SNHLY and CDR2 is FYNNEI. CDR3 length: 15 residues. V shed 6 bases and J 0 bases; nucleotides not matched to a gene: 3. This chain's CDR3 is CASRDRGLSNQPQHF. The CDR3 DNA reads TGTGCCAGCAGGGACAGGGGCCTTAGCAATCAGCCCCAGCATTTT.

The chain carries TRBV12-3 or TRBV12-4 and TRBJ1-4, with a tentative D call TRBD1 (6 bases). This CDR3 spans 13 amino acids. V lost 6 bases and J lost 6, with 11 bases in between. CDR3 sequence reads: CASSRQGYEKLFF. The CDR3, as DNA: TGTGCCAGCAGCCGGCAGGGGTATGAAAAACTGTTTTTT.

The chain combines TRBV2 with TRBJ2-7, with TRBD1 identical over 9 bases. The length of the CDR3 is 13 residues. Germline V gene data show CDR1 as SNHLY and CDR2 as FYNNEI. The J segment lost 2 bases and the V segment lost 4 bases, leaving 0 bases of the junction unmatched. The CDR3 loop reads CASSGTGAYEQYF. The CDR3 DNA reads as TGTGCCAGCAGTGGGACAGGGGCCTACGAGCAGTACTTC.

The gene calls are TRBV15 and TRBJ2-1; 10 nucleotides agree with TRBD1. J gave up 4 bases and V 0 bases, and 0 bases lay outside the gene matches. CDR1 and CDR2 (germline): LNHNV, YYDKDF (reference sequence). The CDR3 spans 15 residues. CDR3 nucleotides: TGTGCCACCAGCAGAGAGGGACAGGGGTACAATGAGCAGTTCTTC. This translates into CATSREGQGYNEQFF.

This clone has just one count. The chain joins TRBV11-2 to TRBJ1-1; D remains unclear. Germline loops: CDR1 SGHAT, CDR2 FQNNGV. This CDR3 region has 14 residues. The ends were cut back, 2 bases at V and 6 bases at J, with 13 bases in the middle. The CDR3 DNA reads TGTGCCAGCAGCTTATCCCCGGGGAGCGCTGAAGCTTTCTTT. Translating gives CASSLSPGSAEAFF.

This rearrangement joins TRBV18 to TRBJ2-2; 8 bases align to TRBD1. The CDR3 loop spans 15 amino acids. The germline CDR1 and CDR2 sequences are KGHSH and LQKENI. The ends lost 3 bases at V and 0 bases at J; junction bases unmatched: 0. In DNA, the CDR3 is TGTGCCAGCTCACCGACAGGGGCGAACACCGGGGAGCTGTTTTTT. Translation gives CASSPTGANTGELFF. Full variable domain (missing parts from reference TRBV18 and TRBJ2-2): NAGVMQNPRHLVRRRGQEARLRCSPMKGHSHVYWYRQLPEEGLKFMVYLQKENIIDESGMPKERFSAEFPKEGPSILRIQQVVRGDSAAYFCASSPTGANTGELFFGEGSRLTVL.

The chain employs TRBV7-9 and TRBJ2-3; D unresolved. In germline, CDR1 is SEHNR, CDR2 FQNEAQ (reference sequence). The V end lost 3 bases, the J end lost 6 bases, and 7 bases lay between the germline ends. The CDR3 totals 12 residues. The CDR3 region is CASSFSRDTQYF. CDR3 nucleotides: TGTGCCAGCAGCTTCTCGCGTGATACGCAGTATTTT.

The gene calls are TRBV5-1 and TRBJ1-2; 7 nucleotides line up with TRBD1. CDR1 and CDR2 (germline): SGHRS, YFSETQ. The J segment lost 1 base and the V segment lost 6 bases, leaving 6 bases of the junction unmatched. CDR3 length equals 14 residues. The CDR3: CASKRQGDNYGYTF. CDR3 DNA sequence: TGCGCCAGCAAAAGGCAGGGGGATAACTATGGCTACACCTTC.

In its sample, this clone was seen many times. The rearrangement joins TRBV7-9 to TRBJ2-7; 9 positions agree with TRBD1. The CDR3 spans 14 residues. V shed 5 bases and J 3 bases; nucleotides not matched to a gene: 5. CDR1 is SEHNR, CDR2 FQNEAQ, per germline (reference sequence). As DNA, the CDR3 is TGTGCCAGCAGCCATACAGGGGGCAACTACGAGCAGTACTTC. Residues: CASSHTGGNYEQYF.

The V call is TRBV7-2, the J call TRBJ2-3; 7 bases line up with TRBD1. CDR3 size: 14 residues. The germline CDR1 and CDR2 sequences are SGHTA and FQGNSA. With V trimmed by 5 bases and J by 3 bases, 5 bases remained unmatched. CDR3 nucleotide sequence: TGTGCCAGCAGCCCGGGACAGTCAACAGATACGCAGTATTTT. Amino acid sequence: CASSPGQSTDTQYF.

CDR3: CASSPSGQGVLNEQFF. CDR3 sequence (DNA): TGCGCCAGCAGCCCCTCGGGACAGGGGGTGTTGAATGAGCAGTTCTTC. This chain joins TRBV5-1 and TRBJ2-1, with TRBD1 matching over 11 bases. Germline CDR1 and CDR2: SGHRS and YFSETQ. The J segment lost 7 bases and the V segment lost 4 bases, leaving 10 bases of the junction unmatched. The CDR3 contains 16 residues.

In nucleotides, the CDR3 is TGCGCCAGCAGCCATTCAGGGGCTAATGAAAAACTGTTTTTT. It is translated as CASSHSGANEKLFF. The chain couples TRBV4-3 to TRBJ1-4, with a weak D call TRBD1 (6 bases). This CDR3 spans 14 amino acids. Trimming shortened V by 3 bases and J by 3 bases, and 8 bases separated the two germline ends. Germline CDR1 and CDR2: LGHNA and YSLEER.

This chain connects TRBV4-1 to TRBJ2-5; 8 nucleotides line up with TRBD1. V gave up 3 bases and J gave up 5 bases; unmatched junction bases: 14. The CDR3 is 17 residues long. From germline, CDR1 is MGHRA and CDR2 YSYEKL. The CDR3 reads CASSQGPGQGSRETQYF. The CDR3 nucleotides are TGCGCCAGCAGCCAGGGCCCAGGACAGGGAAGTCGGGAGACCCAGTACTTC.

This clone was recorded many times. This chain links TRBV6-1 with TRBJ2-5, with TRBD2 matching over 8 bases. From germline, CDR1 is MNHNS and CDR2 SASEGT. The CDR3 extends over 15 amino acids. The V segment lost 2 bases and the J segment 4 bases; nucleotides outside the gene matches: 6. The CDR3 DNA reads TGTGCCAGCAGTGAACAAACGGGGGGGCGAGAGACCCAGTACTTC. Encoded protein: CASSEQTGGRETQYF.

This clone was found a few times. The V call is TRBV4-2, the J call TRBJ2-1; D uncertain. There are 17 residues in the CDR3. CDR1 and CDR2 (germline): LGHNA, YNFKEQ. V lost 0 bases to trimming and J lost 0 bases, with 12 bases between them. The CDR3 DNA follows: TGTGCCAGCAGCCAAGAGTTTAGCCCCGGCTCCTACAATGAGCAGTTCTTC. As protein: CASSQEFSPGSYNEQFF.

This rearrangement joins TRBV29-1 to TRBJ2-5, with D possibly TRBD2 on 6 matching bases. In germline, CDR1 is SQVTM, CDR2 ANQGSEA. With 4 bases removed from V and 5 bases from J, the gap between germline ends came to 8 bases. The CDR3 sequence is 11 residues long. CDR3 region: CSVGTTETQYF. CDR3 DNA: TGCAGCGTTGGGACTACGGAGACCCAGTACTTC.

V gene TRBV19 combines with J gene TRBJ2-1; D possibly corresponds to TRBD2 (6 bases). From germline, CDR1 is LNHDA and CDR2 SQIVND (reference sequence). The CDR3 totals 15 residues. Trimming cost V 0 bases and J 7 bases, with 13 bases left between them. CDR3: CASSIDGGRGNEQFF. The CDR3 DNA is TGTGCCAGTAGTATAGACGGGGGAAGAGGGAATGAGCAGTTCTTC.

This clone was seen a handful of times. The J gene is TRBJ2-1, the V gene TRBV21-1; the D segment call TRBD1 is taken from the table without a DNA check. TRBV21-1 is classified as a pseudogene. This CDR3 is 15 amino acids long. The CDR3 spells CASSTSGPTYNEQFF. CDR3 coding DNA: TGTGCCAGCAGCACGAGTGGGCCTACCTACAATGAGCAGTTCTTC.

In this sample, this clone turned up once. This chain connects TRBV7-3 to TRBJ2-3, with TRBD1 as a possible D gene (6 bases). This CDR3 is built from 16 residues. Germline CDR1 is SGHTA and CDR2 is FQGTGA. V was cut by 0 bases and J by 2 bases, with 12 bases left in between. The CDR3 region has the DNA TGTGCCAGCAGCTTAACCCCGACAGGTACCACAGATACGCAGTATTTT. It yields the protein CASSLTPTGTTDTQYF.

V gene TRBV5-4 combines with J gene TRBJ2-5, with 12 bases lining up with TRBD2. From germline, CDR1 is SGHNT and CDR2 YYREEE (reference sequence). V shed 0 bases and J 2 bases; nucleotides not matched to a gene: 8. This CDR3 region has 18 residues. The CDR3: CASSLGLAGGQPQETQYF. The CDR3, as DNA: TGTGCCAGCAGCTTGGGTCTAGCGGGAGGGCAGCCACAAGAGACCCAGTACTTC.

The chain joins TRBV4-2 to TRBJ2-2; TRBD2 matches 8 bases. This CDR3 is built from 17 residues. The ends lost 2 bases at V and 5 bases at J; junction bases unmatched: 10. Germline V lookup: CDR1 LGHNA, CDR2 YNFKEQ. The CDR3 sequence is CASSQFPAGAPTGELFF. The CDR3 DNA follows: TGTGCCAGCAGCCAATTTCCAGCGGGGGCTCCTACCGGGGAGCTGTTTTTT.

The chain employs TRBV11-3 and TRBJ1-1; 7 bases align to TRBD1. The V segment lost 1 base and the J segment 1 base; nucleotides outside the gene matches: 3. Germline lookup yields CDR1 SGHNT and CDR2 YENEEA. CDR3 length equals 15 residues. The CDR3 DNA sequence: TGTGCCAGCAGCTTAGGCGGGACAGCGAACACTGAAGCTTTCTTT. Translation gives CASSLGGTANTEAFF.